What follows is one TCR beta chain and its context. At collection, donors were nominally healthy, but unrecorded immune exposures were probable. This CDR3 is built from 14 residues. Losses at the gene ends were 2 bases for V and 5 bases for J; bases not matched to a gene: 3. Germline values: CDR1 ENHRY, CDR2 SYGVKD. The PCR was carried out with 60 Vbeta primers and 13 Jbeta primers. Only in-frame clones appear in the TCRdb table, and some are missing; sequencing was by immunoSEQ multiplex PCR. The sample lists under 300,000 clones, 80% to 95% occurring once. These data come from a study of cytomegalovirus exposure and HLA in healthy donors.

This TCR came from a girl aged 2 to 10 in good health and CMV-seronegative. J is TRBJ2-7 and V is TRBV10-3; 10 bases line up with TRBD1. The sample was PBMCs. CDR3 in DNA: TGTGCCATCAGTGAGGACAGGGGGCTTGACGAGCAGTACTTC. As protein: CAISEDRGLDEQYF.